This is a list of T cell receptor beta chains from one sample in a study of cytomegalovirus exposure and HLA in healthy donors. Profiled with immunoSEQ multiplex PCR; TCRdb holds only in-frame clones, not every one. Among under 80,000 clones, approximately 95% were seen once, and the ten largest hold approximately 3.4%. The sample was PBMCs. These receptors all stem from a woman between 18 and 30 years old in good health and CMV-seropositive. Both conserved end residues are part of each CDR3. The order of the fields is clone size, D gene, V gene, J gene, CDR3 DNA, CDR3 protein. D genes are given only for firm matches. Some rows mark clone size as missing; the rest say once, few, many or name a class of expanded clone.

-	TRBD2	TRBV4-3	TRBJ2-3	TGCGCCAGCAGCCGCCGGACTAGCGGGAGTACAGATACGCAGTATTTT	CASSRRTSGSTDTQYF
-	TRBD2	TRBV4-2	TRBJ2-7	TGTGCCAGCAGCCAAGGTCTGGAACGGGGGGGCCACGAGCAGTACTTC	CASSQGLERGGHEQYF
-	-	TRBV30	TRBJ1-2	TGTGCCTGGAGTCGCAGGAACCTCTATGGCTACACCTTC	CAWSRRNLYGYTF
-	-	TRBV9	TRBJ1-3	TGTGCCAGCAGCGTAGAGACAGGTGGAAACACCATATATTTT	CASSVETGGNTIYF
-	TRBD1	TRBV13	TRBJ2-1	TGTGCCAGCAGCTTAGGCGGACAGGGGGCGCAAAATGAGCAGTTCTTC	CASSLGGQGAQNEQFF
-	TRBD1	TRBV27	TRBJ1-4	TGTGCCAGCAGTGGCAGGGGGCGGTCGGCTAATGAAAAACTGTTTTTT	CASSGRGRSANEKLFF
-	-	TRBV4-2	TRBJ1-1	TGTGCCAGCAGCCAAGATCGGTGGGGAGTCCGCGGGGCCAGAGCTTTCTTT	CASSQDRWGVRGARAFF
-	TRBD1	TRBV28	TRBJ1-5	TGTGCCAGCAAGCTCGGGGACAGGGAGGGGCAGCCCCAGCATTTT	CASKLGDREGQPQHF
-	-	TRBV7-2	TRBJ1-1	TGTGCCAGCAGCTTAGTTGAGGGAACTGAAGCTTTCTTT	CASSLVEGTEAFF
-	-	TRBV28	TRBJ2-7	TGTGCCAGCAGTCTAATGGGGCCCTACGAGCAGTACTTC	CASSLMGPYEQYF
-	-	TRBV28	TRBJ1-2	TGTGCCAGCAGCCCTGGGAGGGTTAAAGGCTACACCTTC	CASSPGRVKGYTF
once	TRBD1	TRBV5-6	TRBJ1-3	TGTGCCAGCAGCTTAGGGGGCTCCTCTGGAAACACCATATATTTT	CASSLGGSSGNTIYF
-	-	TRBV6-5	TRBJ1-2	TGTGCCAGCAGCCAAAGAGGAGGCGGCTACACCTTC	CASSQRGGGYTF
-	-	TRBV5-1	TRBJ1-1	TGCGCCAGCAGCTTTTTGGCGGGGCCTAACACTGAAGCTTTCTTT	CASSFLAGPNTEAFF
-	-	TRBV5-8	TRBJ1-5	TGTGCCAGCAGCGCAGACAGGAATCAGCCCCAGCATTTT	CASSADRNQPQHF
-	-	TRBV28	TRBJ1-1	TGTGCCAGCAGTTTATCGGGCCAGGGAAAAATTGAAGCTTTCTTT	CASSLSGQGKIEAFF
-	TRBD1	TRBV19	TRBJ1-2	TGTGCCAGTAGCCTGGACAGGCGGATAGGCTACACCTTC	CASSLDRRIGYTF
-	-	TRBV10-1	TRBJ2-2	TGCGCCAGCAGTGATTGTCGTGGCGGGGCGGATACTACCGGGGAGCTGTTTTTT	CASSDCRGGADTTGELFF
-	-	TRBV9	TRBJ2-5	TGTGCCAGCAGCGTAGAACCGGGGAACCAAGAGACCCAGTACTTC	CASSVEPGNQETQYF
-	TRBD2	TRBV7-2	TRBJ2-5	TGTGCCAGCAGCTTACAGCGGGGACAAGAGACCCAGTACTTC	CASSLQRGQETQYF
-	-	TRBV4-1	TRBJ1-3	TGCGCCAGCAGCCAAGATGGACTATCTGGAAACACCATATATTTT	CASSQDGLSGNTIYF
-	-	TRBV28	TRBJ1-1	TGTGCCAGCAGCTACAGGAACACTGAAGCTTTCTTT	CASSYRNTEAFF
once	-	TRBV29-1	TRBJ2-1	TGCAGCGCGTGGGAACAGGGCCATGAGCAGTTCTTC	CSAWEQGHEQFF
-	-	TRBV28	TRBJ1-5	TGTGCCAGCAGTTTAAGGTCAGGCGCCAATCAGCCCCAGCATTTT	CASSLRSGANQPQHF
-	TRBD2	TRBV30	TRBJ2-1	TGTGCCTGGAGCACTTGGACTAGCGGGAGTTACAATGAGCAGTTCTTC	CAWSTWTSGSYNEQFF
-	TRBD2	TRBV4-2	TRBJ2-5	TGTGCCAGCAGCCCCGGGGGGGTGGAGACCCAGTACTTC	CASSPGGVETQYF
-	TRBD1	TRBV28	TRBJ1-1	TGTGCCAGCACCCACAGGGGACGAATCCTGCGGGCTTTCTTT	CASTHRGRILRAFF